What follows is one TCR beta chain and its context. The record originates from a study of blood T cell repertoires in COVID-19. The overall study: The analysed material was cDNA or gDNA that came from T cells, B-cell-depleted T cells, or PBMCs.

Original processing notes: The assay estimated nucleated cells by amplifying reference gene primers. Measured with immunoSEQ multiplex PCR; TCRdb has only the in-frame clones, and not every one. D and trimming come from the DNA, and the V and J calls and clone size come from that table. Among about 100,000 clones listed, over 75% were seen once. Trimming removed 3 bases from V and 5 bases from J; junction bases left unmatched: 11. The CDR3 contains 17 residues. Germline assignment: CDR1 SNHLY and CDR2 FYNNEI. The sequenced sample consisted of peripheral blood. The TCR originated in an elderly woman with acute or convalescent COVID-19. The V call is TRBV2, the J call TRBJ1-4; 8 bases map to TRBD1. The CDR3 DNA sequence: TGTGCCAGCAGTGACAGCGCAGGGGGCACGTCGAATGAAAAACTGTTTTTT. Translation: CASSDSAGGTSNEKLFF.